The TCR beta chain described here comes from a study of T cell repertoires in cytomegalovirus infection. Study in general: An indication of both CMV infection and matching HLA type came from public TCR beta signatures. Study results and limitations: There were carriers of CMV plus the relevant HLA, and cumulative public TCR beta family frequency identified them. Ex vivo, HLA-C-restricted CMV-specific TCR beta clonotypes prevailed over the rest of the response.

TCRdb reprocessed the reads via MiXCR and lists one record per CDR3 protein. The sample yields more than 45,000 distinct CDR3 sequences, 25% to 40% seen once. Remarks on this clonotype: Its antigen is undetermined.

The receptor's source is a human donor in good health (CMV status not recorded). Some clones in this sample may be carry-over from other donors' samples. The sequenced sample was PBMCs, sequenced either directly or after in vitro stimulation (not recorded which).

CDR3: CASSRNRGEWNTDTQYF. The CDR3 DNA follows: TGTGCCAGCAGCAGAAACAGAGGGGAGTGGAACACAGATACGCAGTATTTT. The V and J genes are TRBV14 and TRBJ2-3; possibly TRBD1 or TRBD2 for D (5 bases each). The V end lost 5 bases, the J end lost 2 bases, and 20 bases lay between the germline ends. The CDR3 contains 17 residues. Per the germline V gene, CDR1 is SGHDN and CDR2 is FVKESK.